Following are 3 T cell receptor beta chains from one sample sequenced in a study of cytomegalovirus exposure and HLA in healthy donors. Some clones are missing from TCRdb's copy, which holds only in-frame ones; the method was immunoSEQ multiplex PCR. The data show about 220,000 clones, around nine tenths seen once. Material: PBMCs. The receptors shown here come from a man between 18 and 29 years old in good health and CMV-seronegative.

The rearrangement links TRBV5-5 to TRBJ2-1, with 9 bases matching TRBD1. The CDR3 is 15 amino acids. Trimming at V came to 4 bases and at J to 4 bases, leaving 6 bases not matched to a gene. Germline CDR1 and CDR2: SGHKS and YYEKEE (reference sequence). This CDR3 is CASSLGTGRYNEQFF. In DNA, the CDR3 is TGTGCCAGCAGCCTCGGGACAGGGAGATACAATGAGCAGTTCTTC.

This clone was counted only a few times. At one end, the junction sequence differs from germline, possibly due to a read error. The V and J genes are TRBV7-9 and TRBJ2-1; D gene uncertain. Germline-derived CDR1 and CDR2 are SEHNR and FQNEAQ (reference sequence). The CDR3 consists of 13 residues. The CDR3 DNA follows: TGTGCCAGCAGCTTAGTCTCCCACAATGAGCAGTTCTTC. The encoded protein is CASSLVSHNEQFF.

The chain links TRBV6-5 to TRBJ1-5; the match to TRBD1 covers 8 bases. The CDR3 is 15 residues long. The trim removed 4 bases at V and 5 bases at J, leaving 7 bases unmatched. Per germline, CDR1 MNHEY and CDR2 SVGAGI. The CDR3 here is CASSSSQGDHQPQHF. DNA for the CDR3: TGTGCCAGCAGTTCATCACAGGGGGACCATCAGCCCCAGCATTTT.